Each of the 8 T cell receptor beta chains below was sequenced from the same sample in a study of post-analysis software for immune sequencing data. Prepared libraries of TCR beta cDNA carried unique molecular identifiers. TCRdb redid the calling of the PCR reads with MiXCR, one entry per CDR3 protein. The data contain around 770,000 distinct CDR3 sequences, 35% to 55% of them singletons. Study findings and constraints: Patients carried four or five TRBV segments more frequently than controls did, and TRBV5-6, TRBV5-1 and TRBV20-1 were among them.

Antigens for these TCRs are unknown. Source material: blood. The receptors here all came from a girl under 18 with multiple sclerosis.

The rearrangement links TRBV6-5 to TRBJ1-2; D ambiguous. V was shortened by 11 bases and J by 3 bases, with 16 bases between the two germline ends. The CDR3 sequence is 13 residues long. Looked up from germline, CDR1 is MNHEY and CDR2 is SVGAGI. Here the CDR3 DNA reads TGTGCCGCCCACGGCGGGCGTGACTATGGCTACACCTTC. It codes for CAAHGGRDYGYTF.

V is TRBV7-2 and J is TRBJ2-1; D is unresolved. The CDR3 runs to 13 residues. The V end lost 2 bases, the J end lost 5 bases, and 7 bases lay between the germline ends. Per germline, CDR1 SGHTA and CDR2 FQGNSA. CDR3: CASSLRIHNEQFF. The CDR3 nucleotides are TGTGCCAGCAGCTTAAGGATCCACAATGAGCAGTTCTTC.

This clonotype was seen only a few times. The junction departs from germline at one end; a sequencing error may be responsible. The chain uses TRBV12-3 or TRBV12-4 and TRBJ1-2; D remains unclear. The CDR3 runs 12 residues. CDR3 sequence: CASSGGEYGYTF. The CDR3 DNA follows: TGTGCCAGCAGTGGAGGAGAGTATGGCTACACCTTT.

V is TRBV20-1 and J is TRBJ1-5, with TRBD1 as a possible D gene (6 bases). V lost 1 base to trimming and J lost 3 bases, with 10 bases between them. This CDR3 has 14 amino acids. The germline CDR1 and CDR2 sequences are DFQATT and SNEGSKA (reference sequence). The CDR3 loop is CSARARTVNQPQHF. The DNA for the CDR3 is TGCAGTGCTAGAGCCAGGACAGTCAATCAGCCCCAGCATTTT.

On this clonotype: Since a much larger clone is just one base distant, this may be a read error. The J gene is TRBJ2-7, the V gene TRBV10-3; TRBD2 matches at 8 bases. V lost 4 bases, J lost 3 bases, and 14 bases stayed unmatched. Per the germline V gene, CDR1 is ENHRY and CDR2 is SYGVKD. The CDR3 runs 17 residues. The CDR3 region is CAISGGPAGEHSYEQYF. DNA for the CDR3: TGTGCCATCAGTGGGGGACCAGCGGGAGAGCATAGCTACGAGCAGTACTTC.

The genes are TRBV5-1 and TRBJ2-7, with D perhaps matching TRBD1 or TRBD2 (5 bases each). The CDR3 loop spans 15 amino acids. V lost 0 bases and J 5 bases, leaving 15 bases between the germline ends. Per the germline V gene, CDR1 is SGHRS and CDR2 is YFSETQ. CDR3 amino acids: CASSLVGDPGNEQYF. The CDR3 DNA reads as TGCGCCAGCAGCTTGGTGGGGGACCCCGGTAACGAGCAGTACTTC.

This clonotype was counted between two and nine times. The chain has TRBV20-1 and TRBJ2-3, with 10 nucleotides matching TRBD2. The CDR3 has 15 residues. The trim removed 2 bases at V and 1 base at J, leaving 3 bases unmatched. Germline CDR1 reads DFQATT; CDR2 reads SNEGSKA (reference sequence). The CDR3 spells CSARPSGSGTDTQYF. CDR3 bases: TGCAGTGCTAGACCTAGCGGGAGTGGCACAGATACGCAGTATTTT.

The genes are TRBV10-3 and TRBJ2-7; the D is unclear. CDR3 length: 13 amino acids. Trimming removed 2 bases at V and 1 base at J, with 6 bases between. The germline gives CDR1 ENHRY, CDR2 SYGVKD. The DNA of the CDR3 is TGTGCCATCAGTGAGGGCGGTTCCTACGAGCAGTACTTC. Amino acids: CAISEGGSYEQYF.